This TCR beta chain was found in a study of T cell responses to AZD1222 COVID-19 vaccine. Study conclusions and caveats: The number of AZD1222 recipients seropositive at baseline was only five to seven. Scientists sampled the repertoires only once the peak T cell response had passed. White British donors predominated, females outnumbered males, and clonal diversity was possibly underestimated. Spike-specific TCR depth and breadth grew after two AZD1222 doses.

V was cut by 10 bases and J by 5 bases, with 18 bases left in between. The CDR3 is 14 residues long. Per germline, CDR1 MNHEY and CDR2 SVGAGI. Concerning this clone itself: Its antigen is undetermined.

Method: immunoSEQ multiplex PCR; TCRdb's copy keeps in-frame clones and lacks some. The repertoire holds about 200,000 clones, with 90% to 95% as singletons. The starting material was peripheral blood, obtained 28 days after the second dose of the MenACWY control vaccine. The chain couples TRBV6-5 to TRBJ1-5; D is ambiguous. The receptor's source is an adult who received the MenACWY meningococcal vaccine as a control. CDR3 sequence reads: CAISWRGGDQPQHF. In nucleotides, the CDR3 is TGTGCCATCTCCTGGCGAGGAGGAGATCAGCCCCAGCATTTT.